This T cell receptor (beta chain) was captured by sequencing in a study of shared clonotypes between healthy human individuals. Germline V gives CDR1 SGHDN, CDR2 FVKESK. The CDR3 contains 12 residues. Between the trimmed V and J ends, which lost 5 bases and 4 bases, there was a span of 8 bases. Donors were Caucasian adults residing in Nashville, Tennessee, USA. Assay used: immunoSEQ multiplex PCR; TCRdb lists only in-frame clones, some missing. The sample has around 1.4 million clones, 97% to 99% seen once. This sequence joins TRBV14 and TRBJ1-2; D unclear. This clonotype was sampled from a man younger than 45 in good health. The sample comprised naive CD4+ T cells sorted from blood. The subset was: CD45RA+ positively selected. The chain's CDR3 is CASSVGSYGYTF. The CDR3, as DNA: TGTGCCAGCAGCGTCGGTAGCTATGGCTACACCTTC.